This TCR beta chain was captured in a study of PD-1 blockade in classical Hodgkin lymphoma. Study observations and caveats: It was reported that newly diagnosed patients had less baseline TCR diversity than healthy donors. It was CD4+ TCR diversity, not CD8+, that rose significantly by C4D1.

The germline CDR1 and CDR2 sequences are MNHEY and SMNVEV (reference sequence). V was pared by 5 bases and J by 2 bases, with 11 bases between. This CDR3 has 14 amino acids. Every patient had relapsed following autologous stem cell transplantation, and cohorts differed in brentuximab vedotin exposure. Classification of best responses gave complete response, partial response or progressive disease. As regards this clone: Its cognate antigen is unknown.

This table comes from immunoSEQ multiplex PCR, and its TCRdb copy is limited to in-frame clones, with some not included. The repertoire holds 55,000 to 75,000 clones, with around 75% as singletons. The chain combines TRBV27 with TRBJ2-3; the D is unclear. The TCR comes from a human donor with classical Hodgkin lymphoma. Here the sequenced sample was peripheral blood mononuclear cells (PBMCs), taken before the second cycle of nivolumab. The CDR3 sequence: CASSLGPLTDTQYF. As DNA, the CDR3 is TGTGCCAGCAGTCTTGGACCCCTCACAGATACGCAGTATTTT.